This passage covers 7 T cell receptor beta chains from one sample sequenced in a study of T cells in Graves' hyperthyroidism and ophthalmopathy. Amplified TCR beta CDR3 regions derived from RNA transcripts. An initial round of RT-PCR targeting the TCR CDR3 relied on the HTBI primer set. TCRdb analysed the multiplex PCR reads with MiXCR anew, one entry per CDR3 protein. The repertoire holds around 660,000 distinct CDR3 sequences, 45% seen once, with approximately 7.2% in the top ten. What was sequenced was peripheral blood or thyroid tissue (not recorded which). Receptors were obtained from an adult man with Graves' disease, either hyperthyroidism or ophthalmopathy (not recorded which).

The genes are TRBV29-1 and TRBJ2-7; possibly TRBD1 for D (5 bases). The CDR3 covers 12 residues. Germline lookup yields CDR1 SQVTM and CDR2 ANQGSEA. The V end was cut by 4 bases, the J end by 6 bases, with 13 bases between. In DNA, the CDR3 is TGCAGCGTTGCGAATGGACAATTCGAGCAGTACTTC. Residues: CSVANGQFEQYF.

This clonotype was detected many times. The chain has TRBV12-3 or TRBV12-4 and TRBJ1-1; 7 nucleotides line up with TRBD1. Losses at the gene ends were 5 bases for V and 11 bases for J; bases not matched to a gene: 8. The CDR3 contains 12 residues. CDR3 protein: CASSHDRVCAFF. The CDR3 coding sequence is TGTGCCAGCAGTCACGACAGGGTTTGCGCTTTCTTT.

This clonotype was seen at least ten times. The chain couples TRBV20-1 to TRBJ1-3; 8 positions agree with TRBD1. Trimming cost V 1 base and J 3 bases; bases outside gene matches: 2. This CDR3 contains 14 residues. Looked up from germline, CDR1 is DFQATT and CDR2 is SNEGSKA (reference sequence). The CDR3 here is CSARATGVGNTIYF. CDR3 nucleotides: TGCAGTGCTAGAGCGACAGGGGTTGGAAACACCATATATTTT.

The CDR3 sequence is CASSGRGQVDLAFF. CDR3 sequence (DNA): TGTGCCAGCAGCGGCAGGGGGCAGGTAGATTTGGCTTTCTTT. The chain combines TRBV7-2 with TRBJ1-1; 8 positions agree with TRBD1. The CDR3 consists of 14 residues. Germline V lookup: CDR1 SGHTA, CDR2 FQGNSA. The ends lost 5 bases at V and 11 bases at J; junction bases unmatched: 13.

About this clonotype itself: At one end the junction does not follow the germline gene, possibly because of a read error. This rearrangement joins TRBV7-9 to TRBJ1-6; no clear D. Germline lookup yields CDR1 SEHNR and CDR2 FQNEAQ (reference sequence). This CDR3 region has 10 residues. Written as DNA, the CDR3 is TGTGCCAGCAGCTTAGGAGAGGCCTATTTT. Its translation is CASSLGEAYF.

The chain carries TRBV29-1 and TRBJ2-5, with 9 nucleotides matching TRBD1. Germline CDR1 is SQVTM and CDR2 is ANQGSEA. V shed 3 bases, J shed 4 bases, and the junction held 9 bases outside the gene matches. This CDR3 region has 15 residues. The CDR3 DNA sequence: TGCAGCGTTGACCTCTTGGACAGGGGATTAGAGACCCAGTACTTC. This gives the protein CSVDLLDRGLETQYF.

This clonotype was detected ten times or more. The chain recombines TRBV9 with TRBJ1-2, with TRBD1 identical over 8 bases. The V gene end was trimmed by 7 bases and the J gene end by 3 bases; junction bases not matched to a gene: 8. The germline V gene encodes CDR1 SGDLS and CDR2 YYNGEE. The CDR3 contains 14 residues. The CDR3 nucleotides are TGTGCCAGCGGGAGCCTCAGGGGGCACTATGGCTACACCTTC. Protein sequence: CASGSLRGHYGYTF.